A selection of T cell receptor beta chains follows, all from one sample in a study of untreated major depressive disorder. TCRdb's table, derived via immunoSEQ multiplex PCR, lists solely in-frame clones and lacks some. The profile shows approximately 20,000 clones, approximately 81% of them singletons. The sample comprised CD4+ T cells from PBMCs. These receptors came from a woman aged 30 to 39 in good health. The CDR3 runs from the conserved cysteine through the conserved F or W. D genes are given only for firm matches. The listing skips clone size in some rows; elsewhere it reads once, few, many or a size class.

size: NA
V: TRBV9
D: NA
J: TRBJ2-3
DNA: TGTGCCAGCAGCGTCACACTTCGCCAAGATACGCAGTATTTT
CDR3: CASSVTLRQDTQYF

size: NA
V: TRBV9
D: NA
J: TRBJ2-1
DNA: TGTGCCAGCAGCGTAGGTGCGACCATCAATGAGCAGTTCTTC
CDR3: CASSVGATINEQFF

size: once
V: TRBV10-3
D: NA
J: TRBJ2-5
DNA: TGTGCCATCACCCAGGACAAGAAAGAGACCCAGTACTTC
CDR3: CAITQDKKETQYF

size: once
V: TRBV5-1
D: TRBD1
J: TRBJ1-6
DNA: TGCGCCAGCAGCTTGCCAGCTAGACAGGGAGGGAATTCACCCCTCCACTTT
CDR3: CASSLPARQGGNSPLHF

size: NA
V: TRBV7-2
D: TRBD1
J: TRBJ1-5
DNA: TGTGCCAGCAGCGCCACAGGGGGCTCTATTCAGCCCCAGCATTTT
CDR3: CASSATGGSIQPQHF

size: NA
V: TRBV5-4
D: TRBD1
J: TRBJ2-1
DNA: TGTGCCAGCAGCCAGGGACAGGGGAACTACAATGAGCAGTTCTTC
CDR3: CASSQGQGNYNEQFF

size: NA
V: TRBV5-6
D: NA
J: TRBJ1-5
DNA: TGTGCCAGCAGCTACGCTAGCAATCAGCCCCAGCATTTT
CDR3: CASSYASNQPQHF

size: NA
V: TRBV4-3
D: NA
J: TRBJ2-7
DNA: TGCGCCAGCAGCCAATCGGGACACGAGCAGTACTTC
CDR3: CASSQSGHEQYF

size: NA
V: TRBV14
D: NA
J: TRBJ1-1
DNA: TGTGCCAGCAGCCAAGATTTAGGGACTGAAGCTTTCTTT
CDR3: CASSQDLGTEAFF

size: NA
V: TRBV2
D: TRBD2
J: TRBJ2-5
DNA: TGTGCCAGCACCCATGTGGCTAGCGGGAGATATGCAGAGACCCAGTACTTC
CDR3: CASTHVASGRYAETQYF

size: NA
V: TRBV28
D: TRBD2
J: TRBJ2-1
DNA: TGTGCCAGCAGTTGGACTAGCTCCGTCCTTGAGCAGTTCTTC
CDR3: CASSWTSSVLEQFF

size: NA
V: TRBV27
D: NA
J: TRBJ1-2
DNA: TGTGCCAGCAGTCCCCCGGGCAGGGAGAACTATGGCTACACCTTC
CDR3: CASSPPGRENYGYTF

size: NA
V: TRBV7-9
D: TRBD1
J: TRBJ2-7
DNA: TGTGCCAGCAGTTCAGGACAGGGGGCGTTTTACGAGCAGTACTTC
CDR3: CASSSGQGAFYEQYF

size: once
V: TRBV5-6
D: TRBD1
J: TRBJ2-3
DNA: TGTGCCAGCAGCTGGGACAGGACGAACACGCAGTATTTT
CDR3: CASSWDRTNTQYF

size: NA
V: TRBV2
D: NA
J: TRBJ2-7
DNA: TGTGCCAGCAGACAGTCGGCGACCTACGAGCAGTACTTC
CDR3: CASRQSATYEQYF

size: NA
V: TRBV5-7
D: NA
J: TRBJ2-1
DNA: TGTGCCAGCAGCTTCCCTTATGGGGGACCGAACTACAATGAGCAGTTCTTC
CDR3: CASSFPYGGPNYNEQFF

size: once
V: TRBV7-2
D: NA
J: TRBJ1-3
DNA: TGTGCCAGCAGCTTTGCATCTGGAAACACCATATATTTT
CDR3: CASSFASGNTIYF